The T cell receptor beta chain under discussion was sequenced for a study of cytomegalovirus exposure and HLA in healthy donors. The study's findings and limits: Despite most TCR sequences being rare, some public TCRs occurred in many donors. Altogether, around 160 TCR beta chains were recorded as cytomegalovirus-associated.

CDR3 size: 15 residues. Germline-derived CDR1 and CDR2 are MNHNY and SVGAGI (reference sequence). The V end lost 0 bases, the J end lost 3 bases, and 9 bases lay between the germline ends. Method: immunoSEQ multiplex PCR; TCRdb's copy keeps in-frame clones and lacks some. The data contain some 260,000 clones, roughly 87% of them singletons. With respect to this clone: What it binds is not known.

The chain combines TRBV6-6 with TRBJ2-1; D uncertain. The TCR comes from a woman aged 25 to 45 in good health and CMV-seronegative. Source material: PBMCs. The CDR3 loop reads CASSYSSLNYNEQFF. The CDR3 DNA follows: TGTGCCAGCAGTTACTCGAGCCTAAACTACAATGAGCAGTTCTTC.